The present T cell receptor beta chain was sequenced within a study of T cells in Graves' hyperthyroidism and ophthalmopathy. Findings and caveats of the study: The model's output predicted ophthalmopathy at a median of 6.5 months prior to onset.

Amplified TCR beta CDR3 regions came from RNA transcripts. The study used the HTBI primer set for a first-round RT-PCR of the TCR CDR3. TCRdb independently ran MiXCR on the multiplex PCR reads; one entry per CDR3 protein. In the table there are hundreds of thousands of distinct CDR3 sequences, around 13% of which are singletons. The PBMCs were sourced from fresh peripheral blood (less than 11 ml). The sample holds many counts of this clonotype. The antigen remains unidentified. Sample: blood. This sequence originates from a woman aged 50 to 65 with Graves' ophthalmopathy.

Written as DNA, the CDR3 is TGCAGTGCTAGGACTAGGGGTGGGGGCGAAAAACTGTTTTTT. Encoded protein: CSARTRGGGEKLFF. The chain couples TRBV20-1 to TRBJ1-4, with a tentative D call TRBD1 (6 bases). Trimming pared 3 bases from V and 8 bases from J, leaving 16 bases between. The CDR3 covers 14 residues. Germline values: CDR1 DFQATT, CDR2 SNEGSKA (reference sequence).